This entry lists 19 T cell receptor beta chains sequenced from one sample in a study of vaccination effects on CD4 cells after COVID-19. Under the ViraFEST assay, PBMC were stimulated with viral peptide pools so that antigen-specific CD4+ T cells expanded. Sequencing was performed afterwards. Upon completion of around 9 days in culture, CD4+ T cells were isolated. Infection dated between March and December 2020, before the Alpha, Beta and Delta variants reached the United States. The method was immunoSEQ multiplex PCR; TCRdb's version includes in-frame clones alone and lacks a portion of them. The repertoire holds about 22,000 clones, with under 85% as singletons. These receptors are not linked to any known antigen. The material was CD4+ T cells from PBMCs cultured with a peptide pool, obtained before COVID-19 vaccination. The source of these receptors is a human donor who had a prior SARS-CoV-2 infection.

The chain couples TRBV19 to TRBJ2-1; TRBD2 might be the D (5 bases). V lost 10 bases and J lost 6, with 10 bases in between. Germline lookup yields CDR1 LNHDA and CDR2 SQIVND (reference sequence). This CDR3 contains 11 residues. CDR3 bases: TGTGCCACTAACGGAGGCAATGAGCAGTTCTTC. Its translation is CATNGGNEQFF. Supplemented by reference TRBV19 and TRBJ2-1, the full variable domain reads DGGITQSPKYLFRKEGQNVTLSCEQNLNHDAMYWYRQDPGQGLRLIYYSQIVNDFQKGDIAEGYSVSREKKESFPLTVTSAQKNPTAFYLCATNGGNEQFFGPGTRLTVL.

In this sample, this clone turned up once. This sequence joins TRBV5-1 and TRBJ2-2; the D call may be TRBD1 or TRBD2 (5 bases each). V was pared by 1 base and J by 0 bases, with 16 bases between. The CDR3 runs 18 residues. The germline gives CDR1 SGHRS, CDR2 YFSETQ. In nucleotides, the CDR3 is TGCGCCAGCAGCTTGTTGGGGACCGACCGTTCGAACACCGGGGAGCTGTTTTTT. This sequence encodes CASSLLGTDRSNTGELFF.

The chain uses TRBV4-2 and TRBJ2-4, with D hard to call. The V end was cut by 3 bases, the J end by 1 base, with 4 bases between. There are 13 residues in the CDR3. Looked up from germline, CDR1 is LGHNA and CDR2 is YNFKEQ. CDR3 sequence: CASSQAAKNIQYF. Written as DNA, the CDR3 is TGTGCCAGCAGCCAGGCCGCCAAAAACATTCAGTACTTC.

The chain is built from TRBV19 and TRBJ1-1; no definite D call. The length of the CDR3 is 14 residues. Germline CDR1 is LNHDA and CDR2 is SQIVND (reference sequence). V was pared by 3 bases and J by 1 base, with 9 bases between. CDR3 protein: CASSIRTGNTEAFF. For the CDR3, the DNA is TGTGCCAGTAGTATCCGGACGGGGAACACTGAAGCTTTCTTT.

The chain has TRBV6-6 and TRBJ2-1, with TRBD2 as a possible D gene (5 bases). The V gene lost 6 bases and the J gene lost 9 bases, with 12 bases spanning the gap. This CDR3 has 12 residues. Germline V CDR1 and CDR2: MNHNY, SVGAGI (reference sequence). CDR3 region: CASSPTSFEQFF. The DNA of the CDR3 is TGTGCCAGCAGCCCAACTAGTTTTGAGCAGTTCTTC.

As DNA, the CDR3 is TGTGCCAGCAGCCAGTTCTTACCAGGAAACACAGATACGCAGTATTTT. It translates to CASSQFLPGNTDTQYF. The chain combines TRBV3-1 (or the pseudogene TRBV3-2) with TRBJ2-3; D not certain. The V gene's germline CDR1 is LGHDT and CDR2 YNNKEL (reference sequence). V was pared by 3 bases and J by 2 bases, with 15 bases between. The CDR3 covers 16 residues.

The rearrangement links TRBV6-5 to TRBJ2-5; D is possibly TRBD2 (5 bases). Trimming pared 0 bases from V and 9 bases from J, leaving 14 bases between. The CDR3 contains 14 residues. From germline, CDR1 is MNHEY and CDR2 SVGAGI. The CDR3 region has the DNA TGTGCCAGCAGTTACTCTTCCAACACCGGGGCCCAGTACTTC. Its translation: CASSYSSNTGAQYF.

The chain carries TRBV7-3 and TRBJ2-2; D is uncertain. Germline V gene lookup returns CDR1 SGHTA and CDR2 FQGTGA. This CDR3 is built from 16 residues. Deletions cut 1 base from V and 0 bases from J, with 9 bases between. CDR3 bases: TGTGCCAGCAGCTTAAATCCGGTCGCGAACACCGGGGAGCTGTTTTTT. As protein: CASSLNPVANTGELFF.

The rearrangement joins TRBV4-1 to TRBJ1-4, with D uncertain. The CDR3 contains 14 residues. Germline CDR1 and CDR2: MGHRA and YSYEKL. Trimming shortened V by 1 base and J by 10 bases, and 13 bases separated the two germline ends. The CDR3 coding sequence is TGCGCCAGCAGCCAAGGGGCAGACATGGGAAAACTGTTTTTT. It yields the protein CASSQGADMGKLFF.

The rearrangement joins TRBV5-1 to TRBJ2-4; tentatively, D is TRBD2 (6 bases). The CDR3 covers 15 residues. Trimming stripped 0 bases from V and 7 bases from J, with 14 bases between. Germline V gene sequence: CDR1 SGHRS, CDR2 YFSETQ. The DNA for the CDR3 is TGCGCCAGCAGCTTGGTTCCGGGGGAATTCAACATTCAGTACTTC. Its translation is CASSLVPGEFNIQYF. The complete variable domain, with remaining parts taken from reference TRBV5-1 and TRBJ2-4, reads KAGVTQTPRYLIKTRGQQVTLSCSPISGHRSVSWYQQTPGQGLQFLFEYFSETQRNKGNFPGRFSGRQFSNSRSEMNVSTLELGDSALYLCASSLVPGEFNIQYFGAGTRLSVL.

V is TRBV5-1 and J is TRBJ2-2; D ambiguous. CDR1 is SGHRS and CDR2 is YFSETQ in the germline V gene. This CDR3 is built from 14 residues. The V end was cut by 4 bases, the J end by 6 bases, with 13 bases between. The chain's CDR3 is CASSPLDRAGELFF. The CDR3 DNA reads TGCGCCAGCAGCCCGTTAGACCGCGCCGGGGAGCTGTTTTTT.

This chain links TRBV3-1 (or the pseudogene TRBV3-2) with TRBJ2-7; D uncertain. Germline V gene sequence: CDR1 LGHDT, CDR2 YNNKEL (reference sequence). CDR3 length: 10 amino acids. V lost 6 bases to trimming and J lost 3 bases, with 3 bases between them. The CDR3 DNA follows: TGTGCCAGCAGGGACTACGAGCAGTACTTC. It encodes CASRDYEQYF.

This clone was seen a handful of times. CDR3 in DNA: TGTGCCAGCAGCTTAGCGTCGGGGGGAGGCCCACAAGAGACCCAGTACTTC. Its protein product is CASSLASGGGPQETQYF. The rearrangement uses TRBV7-2 and TRBJ2-5; 7 nucleotides align to TRBD2. After removal of 0 bases from V and 2 bases from J, the junction contained 9 bases not matched to a gene. Germline CDR1 SGHTA, CDR2 FQGNSA. This CDR3 has 17 residues. The full variable domain, its missing parts supplied by reference TRBV7-2 and TRBJ2-5, is GAGVSQSPSNKVTEKGKDVELRCDPISGHTALYWYRQSLGQGLEFLIYFQGNSAPDKSGLPSDRFSAERTGGSVSTLTIQRTQQEDSAVYLCASSLASGGGPQETQYFGPGTRLLVL.

V is TRBV5-1 and J is TRBJ1-2, with a tentative D call TRBD1 (6 bases). Per the germline V gene, CDR1 is SGHRS and CDR2 is YFSETQ. This CDR3 spans 12 amino acids. Trimming stripped 2 bases from V and 6 bases from J, with 8 bases between. The CDR3 DNA reads as TGCGCCAGCAGCTTAAACAGGGATGGCTACACCTTC. It encodes CASSLNRDGYTF.

The gene calls are TRBV15 and TRBJ1-3; D is unresolved. V was shortened by 0 bases and J by 1 base, with 16 bases between the two germline ends. CDR1 LNHNV and CDR2 YYDKDF come from the germline V gene (reference sequence). There are 18 residues in the CDR3. This chain's CDR3 is CATSRDLGWEASGNTIYF. In nucleotides, the CDR3 is TGTGCCACCAGCAGAGATCTTGGTTGGGAAGCTTCTGGAAACACCATATATTTT.

The CDR3 sequence is CAFREWVDTQYF. For the CDR3, the DNA is TGTGCCTTTCGGGAGTGGGTAGATACGCAGTATTTT. The chain couples TRBV21-1 to TRBJ2-3; the table's D call of TRBD2 was not tested on the DNA. TRBV21-1 is assigned pseudogene status. This CDR3 region has 12 residues.

CDR3 sequence: CATSRRQGGFEQYF. The CDR3 DNA follows: TGTGCCACCAGCAGAAGGCAGGGTGGTTTCGAGCAGTACTTC. This chain links TRBV15 with TRBJ2-7, with D tentatively TRBD1 (5 bases). The CDR3 is 14 residues long. Germline V lookup: CDR1 LNHNV, CDR2 YYDKDF (reference sequence). Between the trimmed V and J ends, which lost 2 bases and 6 bases, there was a span of 14 bases.

The chain joins TRBV20-1 to TRBJ2-7, with D possibly TRBD1 on 5 matching bases. Per germline, CDR1 DFQATT and CDR2 SNEGSKA (reference sequence). There are 12 residues in the CDR3. V lost 3 bases, J lost 5 bases, and 11 bases lay in between. The CDR3 DNA reads as TGCAGTGCTAGTTCAGGGCTCGACGAGCAGTACTTC. This gives the protein CSASSGLDEQYF.

The chain recombines TRBV5-1 with TRBJ2-1; TRBD2 aligns across 8 bases. The J segment lost 8 bases and the V segment lost 3 bases, leaving 7 bases of the junction unmatched. In germline, CDR1 is SGHRS, CDR2 YFSETQ. This CDR3 comprises 14 residues. The DNA of the CDR3 is TGCGCCAGCAGCTGGAGCGGGAGAGAGTATGAGCAGTTCTTC. Protein: CASSWSGREYEQFF.